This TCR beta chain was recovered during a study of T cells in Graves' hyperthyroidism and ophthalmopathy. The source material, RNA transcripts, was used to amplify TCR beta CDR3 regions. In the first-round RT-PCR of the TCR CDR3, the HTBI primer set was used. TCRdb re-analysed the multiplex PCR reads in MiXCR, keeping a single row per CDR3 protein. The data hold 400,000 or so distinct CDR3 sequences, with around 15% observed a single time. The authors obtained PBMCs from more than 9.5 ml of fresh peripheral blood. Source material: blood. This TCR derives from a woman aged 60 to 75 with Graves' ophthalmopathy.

The CDR3 DNA is TGTGCCAGCAGCGTAGCGGCGGGAGGGTCCTACGAGCAGTACTTC. The encoded protein is CASSVAAGGSYEQYF. This chain links TRBV9 with TRBJ2-7; 9 bases map to TRBD2. Unmatched junction bases numbered 2, after V lost 0 bases and J lost 1 base. CDR1 and CDR2 (germline): SGDLS, YYNGEE. The CDR3 is 15 residues long.